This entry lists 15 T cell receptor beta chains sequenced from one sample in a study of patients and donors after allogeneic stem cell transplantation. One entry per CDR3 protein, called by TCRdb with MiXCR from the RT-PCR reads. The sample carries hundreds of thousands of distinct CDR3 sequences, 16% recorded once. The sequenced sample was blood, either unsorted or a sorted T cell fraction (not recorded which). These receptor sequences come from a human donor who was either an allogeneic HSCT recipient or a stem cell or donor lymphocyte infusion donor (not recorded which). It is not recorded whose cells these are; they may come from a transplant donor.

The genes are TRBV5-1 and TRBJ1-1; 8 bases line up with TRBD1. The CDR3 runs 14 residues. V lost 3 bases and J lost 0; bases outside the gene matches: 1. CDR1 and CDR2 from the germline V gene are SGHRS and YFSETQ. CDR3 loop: CASSSTGVNTEAFF. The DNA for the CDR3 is TGCGCCAGCAGCTCGACAGGGGTGAACACTGAAGCTTTCTTT.

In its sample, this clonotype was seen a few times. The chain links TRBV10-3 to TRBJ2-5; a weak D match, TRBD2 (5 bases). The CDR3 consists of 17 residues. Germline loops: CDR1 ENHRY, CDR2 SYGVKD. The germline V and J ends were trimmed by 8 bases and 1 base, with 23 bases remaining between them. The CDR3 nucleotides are TGTGCCATCTCGAGATCGTCTAGCATTACCCCCCAAGAGACCCAGTACTTC. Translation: CAISRSSSITPQETQYF.

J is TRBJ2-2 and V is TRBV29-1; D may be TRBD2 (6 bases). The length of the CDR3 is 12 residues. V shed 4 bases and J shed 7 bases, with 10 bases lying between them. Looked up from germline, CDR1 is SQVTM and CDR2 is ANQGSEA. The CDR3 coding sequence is TGCAGCGTTGCACGGGGGAGCGGGGAGCTGTTTTTT. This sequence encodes CSVARGSGELFF.

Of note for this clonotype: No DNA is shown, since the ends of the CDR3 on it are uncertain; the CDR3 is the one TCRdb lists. CDR3 residues: CISVPEAYSGQGAYEQYF. This sequence joins TRBV7-5 and TRBJ2-7; the D segment call TRBD1 is taken from the table without a DNA check. TRBV7-5 is labeled a pseudogene. The CDR3 is 18 residues long, ends included.

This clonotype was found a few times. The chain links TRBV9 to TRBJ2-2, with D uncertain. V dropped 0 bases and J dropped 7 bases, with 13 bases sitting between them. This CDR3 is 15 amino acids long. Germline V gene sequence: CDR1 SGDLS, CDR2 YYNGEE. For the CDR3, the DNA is TGTGCCAGCAGCGTAGAGGGCTTTGCTATCGGGGAGCTGTTTTTT. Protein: CASSVEGFAIGELFF.

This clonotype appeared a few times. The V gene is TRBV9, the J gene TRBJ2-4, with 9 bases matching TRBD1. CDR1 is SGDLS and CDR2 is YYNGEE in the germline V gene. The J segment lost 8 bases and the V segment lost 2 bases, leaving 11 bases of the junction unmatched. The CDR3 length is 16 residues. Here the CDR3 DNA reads TGTGCCAGCAGCGTGGGGGCCCGGGACAGGGCGGACATTCAGTACTTC. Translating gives CASSVGARDRADIQYF.

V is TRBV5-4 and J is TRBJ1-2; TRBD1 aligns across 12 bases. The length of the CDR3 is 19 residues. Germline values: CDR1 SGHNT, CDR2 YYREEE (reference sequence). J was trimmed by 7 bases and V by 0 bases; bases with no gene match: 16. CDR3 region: CASSLGGDRGPVYKAGYTF. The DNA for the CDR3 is TGTGCCAGCAGCTTGGGGGGGGACAGGGGGCCTGTCTACAAGGCTGGCTACACCTTC. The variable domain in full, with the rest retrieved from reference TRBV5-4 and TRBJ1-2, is ETGVTQSPTHLIKTRGQQVTLRCSSQSGHNTVSWYQQALGQGPQFIFQYYREEENGRGNFPPRFSGLQFPNYSSELNVNALELDDSALYLCASSLGGDRGPVYKAGYTFGSGTRLTVV.

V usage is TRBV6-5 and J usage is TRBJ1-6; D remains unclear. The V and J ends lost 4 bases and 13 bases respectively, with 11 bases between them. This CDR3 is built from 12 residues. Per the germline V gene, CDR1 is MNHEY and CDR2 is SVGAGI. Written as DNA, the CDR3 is TGTGCCAGCAGTTTAGGGAGGGCCCCCCTCCACTTT. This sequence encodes CASSLGRAPLHF.

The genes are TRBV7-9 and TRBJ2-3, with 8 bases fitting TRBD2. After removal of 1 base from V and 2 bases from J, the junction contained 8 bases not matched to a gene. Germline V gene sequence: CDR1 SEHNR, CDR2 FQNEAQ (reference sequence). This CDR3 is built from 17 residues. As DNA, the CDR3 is TGTGCCAGCAGCTTAGTCCCAGGACTAGCTTTCACAGATACGCAGTATTTT. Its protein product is CASSLVPGLAFTDTQYF. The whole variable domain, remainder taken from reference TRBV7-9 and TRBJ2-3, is DTGVSQNPRHKITKRGQNVTFRCDPISEHNRLYWYRQTLGQGPEFLTYFQNEAQLEKSRLLSDRFSAERPKGSFSTLEIQRTEQGDSAMYLCASSLVPGLAFTDTQYFGPGTRLTVL.

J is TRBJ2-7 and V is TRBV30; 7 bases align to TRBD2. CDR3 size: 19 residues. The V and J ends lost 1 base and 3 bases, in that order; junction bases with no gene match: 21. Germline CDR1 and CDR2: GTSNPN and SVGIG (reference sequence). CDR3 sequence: CAWSGRLPHGGKSDYEQYF. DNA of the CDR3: TGTGCCTGGAGTGGGCGGCTACCTCACGGGGGGAAGTCCGACTACGAGCAGTACTTC.

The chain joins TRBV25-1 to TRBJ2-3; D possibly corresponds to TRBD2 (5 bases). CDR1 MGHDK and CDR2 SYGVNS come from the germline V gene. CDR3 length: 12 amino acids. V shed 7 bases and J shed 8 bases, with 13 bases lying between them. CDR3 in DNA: TGTGCCAGCATGGGTGCGCGGGCTACGCAGTATTTT. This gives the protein CASMGARATQYF.

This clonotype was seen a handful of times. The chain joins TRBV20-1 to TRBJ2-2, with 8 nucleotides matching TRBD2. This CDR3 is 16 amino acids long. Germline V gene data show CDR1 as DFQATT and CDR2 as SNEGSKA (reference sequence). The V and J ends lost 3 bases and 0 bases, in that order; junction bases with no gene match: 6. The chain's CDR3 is CSARTGGPANTGELFF. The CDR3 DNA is TGCAGTGCTAGGACGGGAGGGCCTGCGAACACCGGGGAGCTGTTTTTT.

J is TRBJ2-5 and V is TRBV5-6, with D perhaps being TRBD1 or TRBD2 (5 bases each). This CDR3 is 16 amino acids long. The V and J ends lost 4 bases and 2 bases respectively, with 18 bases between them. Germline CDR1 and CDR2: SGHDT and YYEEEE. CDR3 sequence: CASSLRAGGGQETQYF. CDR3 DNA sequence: TGTGCCAGCAGCCTTCGTGCGGGTGGGGGTCAAGAGACCCAGTACTTC.

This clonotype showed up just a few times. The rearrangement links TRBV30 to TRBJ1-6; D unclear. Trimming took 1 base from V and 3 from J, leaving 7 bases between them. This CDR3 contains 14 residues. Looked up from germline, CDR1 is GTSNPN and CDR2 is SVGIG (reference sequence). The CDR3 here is CAWSDLSYNSPLHF. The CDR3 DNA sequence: TGTGCCTGGAGTGACCTCAGCTATAATTCACCCCTCCACTTT.

CDR3 coding DNA: TGTGCCAGCAGCTTAGCTCTAGCGGGGGCCGAGCAGTACTTC. This gives the protein CASSLALAGAEQYF. The chain joins TRBV7-2 to TRBJ2-7, with 10 nucleotides matching TRBD2. The J segment lost 6 bases and the V segment lost 0 bases, leaving 2 bases of the junction unmatched. Germline V gene data show CDR1 as SGHTA and CDR2 as FQGNSA. The CDR3 is 14 amino acids.